This T cell receptor beta chain is from a study of chemoradiotherapy in HPV16-positive cancers. As regards this clone: No antigen is known for it.

TCRdb's table, derived via immunoSEQ multiplex PCR, lists solely in-frame clones and lacks some. The data hold around 33,000 clones, with 88% observed a single time. The CDR3 is 15 amino acids. Trimming stripped 3 bases from V and 4 bases from J, with 15 bases between. Looked up from germline, CDR1 is LNHDA and CDR2 is SQIVND (reference sequence). Study-level findings and limits: HPV-responsive T-cell expansion during chemoradiotherapy was linked to improved recurrence-free survival in HPV16-positive patients.

The specimen was blood, collected from a patient who underwent chemoradiotherapy. The sequence derives from a human donor with HPV-associated anogenital cancer. The gene calls are TRBV19 and TRBJ1-1; unclear D gene. The CDR3 DNA reads TGTGCCAGTAGTATTTTTGGATTTTTGAGCACTGAAGCTTTCTTT. Residues: CASSIFGFLSTEAFF. The entire variable domain, with the rest obtained from reference TRBV19 and TRBJ1-1, is as follows: DGGITQSPKYLFRKEGQNVTLSCEQNLNHDAMYWYRQDPGQGLRLIYYSQIVNDFQKGDIAEGYSVSREKKESFPLTVTSAQKNPTAFYLCASSIFGFLSTEAFFGQGTRLTVV.